This T cell receptor (beta chain) was recorded in a study of blood T cell repertoires in COVID-19. The germline V gene has CDR1 SNHLY and CDR2 FYNNEI. Trimming removed 5 bases at V and 5 bases at J, with 10 bases between. The CDR3 consists of 13 residues. This clone appeared a single time. In the authors' workflow: Nucleated cell counts were estimated from reference gene primer amplification. Measured with immunoSEQ multiplex PCR; TCRdb has only the in-frame clones, and not every one. The DNA gave D and trimming, while V, J and clone size come from that table. Here the sample spans roughly 79,000 clones, roughly 90% being singletons.

The material sequenced was peripheral blood. V gene TRBV2 combines with J gene TRBJ1-5, with unresolved D. The TCR comes from a man aged 50-59 years with active COVID-19. The CDR3 bases are TGTGCCAGCAGTCTTCGCCAGGATCAGCCCCAGCATTTT. Amino acid sequence: CASSLRQDQPQHF.